The next 2 T cell receptor beta chains were all read from a single sample in a study of T cell changes during pregnancy in multiple sclerosis. Using immunoSEQ multiplex PCR, the repertoire was profiled, and TCRdb retains in-frame clones only, with some absent. The data hold about 21,000 clones, with around 89% observed a single time. The specimen comprised CD8+ T cells from peripheral blood mononuclear cells, sampled in the third trimester of pregnancy. These receptors came from a female donor in good health, enrolled as a control in a pregnancy study.

V usage is TRBV29-1 and J usage is TRBJ1-2, with D tentatively TRBD1 (5 bases). The CDR3 is 11 amino acids. Germline loops: CDR1 SQVTM, CDR2 ANQGSEA. V was pared by 7 bases and J by 13 bases, with 19 bases between. CDR3 DNA sequence: TGCAGCGCCCCCCGGGGGACTTCGATCACCTTC. Translating gives CSAPRGTSITF.

The rearrangement uses TRBV29-1 and TRBJ2-1; 9 bases match TRBD2. The CDR3 is 13 residues long. J lost 7 bases, V lost 6 bases, and 7 bases had no gene match. Germline V gives CDR1 SQVTM, CDR2 ANQGSEA. The CDR3 reads CSVVVREGNEQFF. DNA of the CDR3: TGCAGCGTGGTCGTGCGGGAGGGGAATGAGCAGTTCTTC.